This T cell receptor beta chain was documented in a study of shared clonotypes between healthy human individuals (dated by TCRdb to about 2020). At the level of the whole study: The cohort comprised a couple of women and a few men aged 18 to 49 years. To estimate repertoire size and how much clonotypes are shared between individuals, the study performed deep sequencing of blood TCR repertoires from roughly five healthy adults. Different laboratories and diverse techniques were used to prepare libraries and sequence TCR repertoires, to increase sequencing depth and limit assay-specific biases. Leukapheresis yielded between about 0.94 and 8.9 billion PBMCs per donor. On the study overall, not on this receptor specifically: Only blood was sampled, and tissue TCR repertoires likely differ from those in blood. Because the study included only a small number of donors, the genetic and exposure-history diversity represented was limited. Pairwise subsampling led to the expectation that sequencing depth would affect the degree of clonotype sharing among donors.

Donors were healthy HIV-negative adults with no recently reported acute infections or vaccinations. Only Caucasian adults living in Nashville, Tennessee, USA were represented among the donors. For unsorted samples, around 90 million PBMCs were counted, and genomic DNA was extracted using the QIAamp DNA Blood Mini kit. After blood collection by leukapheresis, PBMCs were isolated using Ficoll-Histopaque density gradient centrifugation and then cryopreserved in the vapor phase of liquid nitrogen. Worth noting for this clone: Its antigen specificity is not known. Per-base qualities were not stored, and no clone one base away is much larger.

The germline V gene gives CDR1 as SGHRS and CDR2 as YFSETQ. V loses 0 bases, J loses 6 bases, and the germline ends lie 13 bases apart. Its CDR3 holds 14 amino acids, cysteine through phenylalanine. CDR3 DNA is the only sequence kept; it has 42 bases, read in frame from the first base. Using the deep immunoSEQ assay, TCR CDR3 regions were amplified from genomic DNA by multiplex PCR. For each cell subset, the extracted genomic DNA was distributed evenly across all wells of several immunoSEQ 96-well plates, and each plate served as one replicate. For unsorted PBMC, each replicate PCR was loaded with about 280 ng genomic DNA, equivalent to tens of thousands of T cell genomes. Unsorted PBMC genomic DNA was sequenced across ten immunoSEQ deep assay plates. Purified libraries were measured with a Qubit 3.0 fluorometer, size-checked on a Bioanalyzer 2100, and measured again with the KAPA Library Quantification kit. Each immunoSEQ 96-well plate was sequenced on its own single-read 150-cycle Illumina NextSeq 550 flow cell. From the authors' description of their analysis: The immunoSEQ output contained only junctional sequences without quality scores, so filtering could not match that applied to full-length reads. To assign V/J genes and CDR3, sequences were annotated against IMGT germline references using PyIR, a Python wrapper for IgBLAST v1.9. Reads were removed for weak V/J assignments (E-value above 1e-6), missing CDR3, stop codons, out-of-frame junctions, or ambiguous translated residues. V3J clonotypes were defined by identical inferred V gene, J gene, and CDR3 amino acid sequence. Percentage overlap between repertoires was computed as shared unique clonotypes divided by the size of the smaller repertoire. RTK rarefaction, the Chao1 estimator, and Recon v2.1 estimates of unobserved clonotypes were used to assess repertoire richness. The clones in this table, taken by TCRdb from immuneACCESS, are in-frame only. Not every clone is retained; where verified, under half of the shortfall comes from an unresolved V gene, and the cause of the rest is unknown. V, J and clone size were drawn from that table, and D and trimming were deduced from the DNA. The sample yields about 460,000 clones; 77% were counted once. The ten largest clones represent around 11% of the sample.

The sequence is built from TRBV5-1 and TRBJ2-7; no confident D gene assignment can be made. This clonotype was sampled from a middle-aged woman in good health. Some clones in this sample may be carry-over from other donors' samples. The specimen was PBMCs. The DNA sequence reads TGCGCCAGCAGCTTGGAGCTAGGCTTAGGCGAGCAGTACTTC. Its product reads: CASSLELGLGEQYF. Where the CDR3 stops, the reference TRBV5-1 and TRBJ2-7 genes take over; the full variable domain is KAGVTQTPRYLIKTRGQQVTLSCSPISGHRSVSWYQQTPGQGLQFLFEYFSETQRNKGNFPGRFSGRQFSNSRSEMNVSTLELGDSALYLCASSLELGLGEQYFGPGTRLTVT.